The T cell receptor beta chain under discussion was sequenced for a study of CD8+CD57+ T cells in acquired aplastic anemia. The sequenced patients had an expansion of CD8+CD57+ cells seen by flow cytometry. A remark on this clonotype: One junction end does not reproduce the germline sequence, and a read error may be involved.

This CDR3 has 15 residues. Germline V gene lookup returns CDR1 LGHNA and CDR2 YNFKEQ. Profiling of TCR beta VDJ combinations and CDR3 sequences used genomic DNA as template. TCRdb re-analysed the reads in MiXCR, keeping a single row per CDR3 protein. The sample consists of roughly 170,000 distinct CDR3 sequences, almost 50% of them appearing once. This sequence originates from a human donor with aplastic anemia. Material for sequencing was sorted CD4+, CD8+, or CD8+CD57+ T cells (not recorded which) from PBMCs. The chain joins TRBV4-2 to TRBJ2-1, with 7 bases that match TRBD2. This CDR3 reads CASFRQGLDYTEQFF. In nucleotides, the CDR3 is TGTGCCAGCTTTCGCCAAGGACTAGACTACACTGAGCAGTTCTTC.